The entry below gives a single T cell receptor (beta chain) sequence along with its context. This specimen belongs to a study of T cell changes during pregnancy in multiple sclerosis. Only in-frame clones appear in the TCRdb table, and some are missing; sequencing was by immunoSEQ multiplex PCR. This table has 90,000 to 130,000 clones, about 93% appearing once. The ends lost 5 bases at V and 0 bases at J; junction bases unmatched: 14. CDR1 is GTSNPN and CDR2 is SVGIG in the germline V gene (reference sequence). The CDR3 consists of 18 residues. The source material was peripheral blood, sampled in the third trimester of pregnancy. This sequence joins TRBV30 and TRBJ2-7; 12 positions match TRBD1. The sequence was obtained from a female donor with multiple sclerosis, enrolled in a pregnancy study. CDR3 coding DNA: TGTGCCTGGGGAGGGACAGGGGGCTTCTACCAGAGCTCCTACGAGCAGTACTTC. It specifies CAWGGTGGFYQSSYEQYF.